The T cell receptor (beta chain) under discussion was sequenced for a study of beta chain features in type 1 diabetes. Blood was drawn once from each donor into heparinised tubes. The draws averaged around 120 mL. Sorting of CD4+ naive, central memory, regulatory and stem cell-like memory cells was performed via CD45RO/CCR7/CD25/CD127/CD95/CD27. Study-wide results and limits: These data did not resolve whether HLA type affects TCRB rearrangement. All four CD4+ subsets of Type 1 diabetes patients contained TCRB CDR3s that were moderately but significantly shorter. PCR might preferentially amplify shorter templates, equally in patients and controls.

This clone was counted many times. The antigen remains undetermined. The study reverse transcribed the entire isolated RNA, so it sequenced expressed TCRB transcripts. Data came from immunoSEQ multiplex PCR; TCRdb stores just in-frame clones and leaves some out. Of over 600,000 clones detected, around 12% appear once; the ten largest clones hold more than 0.1%. The germline gives CDR1 LGHNA, CDR2 YSLEER. V lost 2 bases to trimming and J lost 4 bases, with 3 bases between them. The CDR3 extends over 12 amino acids. This receptor was taken from a man under 40 with type 1 diabetes. The sequencing sample was made of naive CD4+ T cells from blood. The genes are TRBV4-3 and TRBJ2-1; no definite D call. The CDR3 is CASSQQYNEQFF. As DNA, the CDR3 is TGCGCCAGCAGCCAACAATACAATGAGCAGTTCTTC.